These 9 T cell receptor beta chains came from one sample sequenced in a study of T cells in Graves' hyperthyroidism and ophthalmopathy (dated by TCRdb to the late 2010s). The protocol used for the library was multiplex PCR. Data came from an Illumina HiSeq 2000. TCR beta CDR3 regions were amplified from RNA transcripts. A first-round RT-PCR of the TCR CDR3 used the HTBI primer set with the Qiagen OneStep RT-PCR kit. In TCRdb, the public reads were trimmed at Q25 with fastp and aligned with MiXCR, with productive beta chains retained. Identical CDR3 protein sequences are pooled into one entry, listed with their most common genes and DNA. Present in this sample are 450,000 to 700,000 distinct CDR3 sequences, about 43% of which were seen just once. The ten largest account for around 20% of the sample. Sequencing used peripheral blood or thyroid tissue (not recorded which). The receptors derive from an adult woman with Graves' disease, either hyperthyroidism or ophthalmopathy (not recorded which).

This chain connects TRBV20-1 to TRBJ2-3, with 7 bases aligning to TRBD2. Germline loops: CDR1 DFQATT, CDR2 SNEGSKA (reference sequence). The junction had 10 bases not matched to a gene; V was cut back by 0 bases and J by 4 bases. This CDR3 comprises 16 residues. DNA for the CDR3: TGCAGTGCTAGAGACAGTACGTTGGGGAGGGCAGATACGCAGTATTTT. Protein sequence: CSARDSTLGRADTQYF.

Regarding this clonotype: This sequence may be a read error, since a much larger clone differs from it by one base. CDR3 nucleotides: TGTGCCAGCTCTGAGGGGGGTATTAACACCGGGGAGCCGTTTTTT. Amino acid sequence: CASSEGGINTGEPFF. This rearrangement joins TRBV9 to TRBJ2-2; D possibly matches TRBD1 or TRBD2 (6 bases each). Per germline, CDR1 SGDLS and CDR2 YYNGEE. The CDR3 extends over 15 amino acids.

V gene TRBV7-9 combines with J gene TRBJ2-5; D possibly corresponds to TRBD1 (6 bases). CDR3 length equals 17 residues. Trimming left V 1 base short and J 0 bases short, with 15 bases between. Germline lookup yields CDR1 SEHNR and CDR2 FQNEAQ (reference sequence). DNA for the CDR3: TGTGCCAGCAGCTTAGAAGCGTGGACAGATTACCAAGAGACCCAGTACTTC. Translating gives CASSLEAWTDYQETQYF.

This clonotype came up a few times. V gene TRBV9 combines with J gene TRBJ1-2; D is undetermined. Germline CDR1 reads SGDLS; CDR2 reads YYNGEE. This CDR3 spans 13 amino acids. Trimming cost V 0 bases and J 8 bases, with 11 bases left between them. The CDR3 coding sequence is TGTGCCAGCAGCGTAGTTGAGAGGATGGGCTACACCTTC. Amino acid sequence: CASSVVERMGYTF.

The genes are TRBV2 and TRBJ1-2; D uncertain. This CDR3 spans 15 amino acids. CDR1 and CDR2 (germline): SNHLY, FYNNEI. V lost 8 bases to trimming and J lost 11 bases, with 27 bases between them. This CDR3 reads CASAEWREATWGYTF. DNA for the CDR3: TGTGCCAGCGCTGAGTGGCGGGAGGCCACGTGGGGATACACCTTC. Variable domain in full (rest from reference TRBV2 and TRBJ1-2): EPEVTQTPSHQVTQMGQEVILRCVPISNHLYFYWYRQILGQKVEFLVSFYNNEISEKSEIFDDQFSVERPDGSNFTLKIRSTKLEDSAMYFCASAEWREATWGYTFGSGTRLTVV.

The V gene is TRBV28, the J gene TRBJ2-7; 7 positions match TRBD2. CDR1 MDHEN and CDR2 SYDVKM come from the germline V gene. The CDR3 totals 14 residues. Trimming removed 2 bases from V and 4 bases from J; junction bases left unmatched: 5. CDR3 sequence: CASSLGRVRYEQYF. The CDR3 DNA reads as TGTGCCAGCAGTTTAGGGAGGGTAAGGTACGAGCAGTACTTC.

This clonotype was seen ten or more times. The gene calls are TRBV12-3 or TRBV12-4 and TRBJ1-2; D unresolved. The CDR3 contains 11 residues. Trimming left V 3 bases short and J 7 bases short, with 6 bases between. CDR3 nucleotides: TGTGCCAGCAGTTTGTCTGCTGGCTACACCTTC. As protein: CASSLSAGYTF.

The chain recombines TRBV7-8 with TRBJ2-5; 9 positions match TRBD1. Per the germline V gene, CDR1 is SGHVS and CDR2 is FQNEAQ. Trimming cost V 5 bases and J 5 bases; bases outside gene matches: 6. This CDR3 contains 14 residues. CDR3: CASSPSTGGETQYF. CDR3 DNA sequence: TGTGCCAGCAGCCCATCGACAGGGGGGGAGACCCAGTACTTC. The full variable domain, in which reference TRBV7-8 and TRBJ2-5 provide the parts outside the CDR3, is GAGVSQSPRYKVAKRGQDVALRCDPISGHVSLFWYQQALGQGPEFLTYFQNEAQLDKSGLPSDRFFAERPEGSVSTLKIQRTQQEDSAVYLCASSPSTGGETQYFGPGTRLLVL.

This chain connects TRBV30 to TRBJ1-1; maybe TRBD1 (5 bases). This CDR3 spans 15 amino acids. In germline, CDR1 is GTSNPN, CDR2 SVGIG (reference sequence). V lost 0 bases, J lost 0 bases, and 11 bases lay in between. For the CDR3, the DNA is TGTGCCTGGAGTGTACGAGGGACGGTGAACACTGAAGCTTTCTTT. Translated: CAWSVRGTVNTEAFF. Together with reference TRBV30 and TRBJ1-1, the CDR3 gives the full variable domain: SQTIHQWPATLVQPVGSPLSLECTVEGTSNPNLYWYRQAAGRGLQLLFYSVGIGQISSEVPQNLSASRPQDRQFILSSKKLLLSDSGFYLCAWSVRGTVNTEAFFGQGTRLTVV.